This T cell receptor beta chain was recovered during a study of shared clonotypes between healthy human individuals. Germline loops: CDR1 SGHNT, CDR2 YENEEA. The CDR3 totals 13 residues. Between the trimmed V and J ends, which lost 4 bases and 4 bases, there was a span of 8 bases. Produced via immunoSEQ multiplex PCR; TCRdb's table is partial and in-frame only. The table lists over 1.5 million clones, 95% to 99% of them singletons. Concerning this clone itself: Its antigen is unidentified. This specimen includes other DNA sequences encoding the same CDR3.

General study results and limits: Non-shared clonotypes showed lower generation probabilities than clonotypes common to all four donors. Naive subsets tended to show greater estimated richness than memory subsets.

The TCR originated in a man aged 25-45 years in good health. Sequencing was carried out using naive CD4+ T cells sorted from blood. Subset meaning: CD45RA+ positively selected. The chain employs TRBV11-3 and TRBJ2-1; D tentatively fits TRBD1 or TRBD2 (5 bases each). This chain's CDR3 is CASSSGTYNEQFF. CDR3 sequence (DNA): TGTGCCAGCAGCTCCGGGACGTACAATGAGCAGTTCTTC.